These T cell receptor beta chains were read from a single sample in a study of CD4 T cells in relation to SARS-CoV-2 and coronaviruses. Clones were read by immunoSEQ multiplex PCR, and TCRdb kept only the in-frame ones, dropping some. The sample lists about 37,000 clones, around 85% seen once, with approximately 3.1% in the top ten. The sequenced sample was memory CD4+ T cells from PBMCs. The receptors here all came from an adult with COVID-19. Both conserved end residues are part of each CDR3. Fields, in order: J gene, clone size, D gene, V gene, CDR3 DNA, CDR3 protein. A D gene is named only where the DNA matches it firmly. For some rows the clone size is stated as once, few or many, or as a class when expanded; others skip it.

j_call: TRBJ2-1
clone_size: NA
d_call: NA
v_call: TRBV5-1
cdr3_nt: TGCGCCAGCAGCCGAATGGGCTCCTACAATGAGCAGTTCTTC
cdr3_aa: CASSRMGSYNEQFF

j_call: TRBJ1-3
clone_size: NA
d_call: TRBD1
v_call: TRBV28
cdr3_nt: TGTGCCACCCTGGACAGGGCGACGGAGTCTGGAAACACCATATATTTT
cdr3_aa: CATLDRATESGNTIYF

j_call: TRBJ1-2
clone_size: NA
d_call: NA
v_call: TRBV30
cdr3_nt: TGTGCCTGGAGCCGCCTGGTAAACTATGGCTACACCTTC
cdr3_aa: CAWSRLVNYGYTF

j_call: TRBJ2-6
clone_size: NA
d_call: TRBD1
v_call: TRBV28
cdr3_nt: TGTGCCAGCAGTTTCCGGACAGGCACCTCTGGGGCCAACGTCCTGACTTTC
cdr3_aa: CASSFRTGTSGANVLTF

j_call: TRBJ1-4
clone_size: NA
d_call: NA
v_call: TRBV10-1
cdr3_nt: TGCGCCAGCAGTGAAGGTCTGAATGAAAAACTGTTTTTT
cdr3_aa: CASSEGLNEKLFF

j_call: TRBJ2-3
clone_size: NA
d_call: TRBD2
v_call: TRBV6-2/TRBV6-3
cdr3_nt: TGTGCCAGCAGTTACCCGCCCCTAGCGGGAGGGTTCTCAGATACGCAGTATTTT
cdr3_aa: CASSYPPLAGGFSDTQYF

j_call: TRBJ2-3
clone_size: NA
d_call: TRBD2
v_call: TRBV19
cdr3_nt: TGTGCCAGTAGTATAGCGGGAGGGTCAGATACGCAGTATTTT
cdr3_aa: CASSIAGGSDTQYF

j_call: TRBJ2-5
clone_size: NA
d_call: TRBD2
v_call: TRBV18
cdr3_nt: TGTGCCAGCTCACCGGCTTACGCGGGAGCTCGCTACCAAGAGACCCAGTACTTC
cdr3_aa: CASSPAYAGARYQETQYF

j_call: TRBJ1-4
clone_size: once
d_call: NA
v_call: TRBV5-4
cdr3_nt: TGTGCCAGCAGCTCGCAGGGGAGGGCAACTAATGAAAAACTGTTTTTT
cdr3_aa: CASSSQGRATNEKLFF

j_call: TRBJ2-3
clone_size: NA
d_call: NA
v_call: TRBV29-1
cdr3_nt: TGCAGCGTGGCCCGGGTGGTAGATACGCAGTATTTT
cdr3_aa: CSVARVVDTQYF

j_call: TRBJ1-1
clone_size: once
d_call: NA
v_call: TRBV5-6
cdr3_nt: TGTGCCAGCAGCCCCGGTTTCTCTCTCGCTGAAGCTTTCTTT
cdr3_aa: CASSPGFSLAEAFF

j_call: TRBJ2-5
clone_size: NA
d_call: NA
v_call: TRBV30
cdr3_nt: TGTGCCTGGGCCCTCGGGACCCAGTACTTC
cdr3_aa: CAWALGTQYF

j_call: TRBJ2-4
clone_size: NA
d_call: NA
v_call: TRBV29-1
cdr3_nt: TGCAGCGTTGTAACAGGGTCGGACATTCAGTACTTC
cdr3_aa: CSVVTGSDIQYF

j_call: TRBJ2-3
clone_size: NA
d_call: TRBD2
v_call: TRBV10-3
cdr3_nt: TGTGCCATCGGCGGGGGGGCAACAGATACGCAGTATTTT
cdr3_aa: CAIGGGATDTQYF

j_call: TRBJ1-5
clone_size: NA
d_call: TRBD1
v_call: TRBV23-1
cdr3_nt: TGCGCCAGCAAAAACGGGACAGGGTATGAACCCCAGCATTTT
cdr3_aa: CASKNGTGYEPQHF

j_call: TRBJ2-5
clone_size: NA
d_call: NA
v_call: TRBV5-1
cdr3_nt: TGCGCCAGCAGCTCATACCTACAGGGAAGGGAGACCCAGTACTTC
cdr3_aa: CASSSYLQGRETQYF

j_call: TRBJ2-1
clone_size: NA
d_call: TRBD2
v_call: TRBV6-5
cdr3_nt: TGTGCCAGCAGGCAAGCGGGACCCTCCTACAATGAGCAGTTCTTC
cdr3_aa: CASRQAGPSYNEQFF

j_call: TRBJ1-4
clone_size: NA
d_call: TRBD1
v_call: TRBV28
cdr3_nt: TGTGCCAGCAGTTCGGGACAGACTAATGAAAAACTGTTTTTT
cdr3_aa: CASSSGQTNEKLFF

j_call: TRBJ2-7
clone_size: NA
d_call: NA
v_call: TRBV9
cdr3_nt: TGTGCCAGCAGCGTCTTCGGAGGCGGGACACTCGGCTCCTACGAGCAGTACTTC
cdr3_aa: CASSVFGGGTLGSYEQYF

j_call: TRBJ1-5
clone_size: NA
d_call: NA
v_call: TRBV9
cdr3_nt: TGTGCCAGCAGCGTAGGGGGTTCAGATAGCAATCAGCCCCAGCATTTT
cdr3_aa: CASSVGGSDSNQPQHF

j_call: TRBJ2-2
clone_size: NA
d_call: NA
v_call: TRBV7-2
cdr3_nt: TGTGCCAGCAGCTTAGTAGTTGGGACGAACACCGGGGAGCTGTTTTTT
cdr3_aa: CASSLVVGTNTGELFF

j_call: TRBJ1-6
clone_size: NA
d_call: TRBD1
v_call: TRBV7-9
cdr3_nt: TGTGCCAGCAGCTCGGGACAGGGGAATAATTCACCCCTCCACTTT
cdr3_aa: CASSSGQGNNSPLHF

j_call: TRBJ2-3
clone_size: once
d_call: NA
v_call: TRBV28
cdr3_nt: TGTGCCAGCAGTTTATACAACACAGATACGCAGTATTTT
cdr3_aa: CASSLYNTDTQYF

j_call: TRBJ1-1
clone_size: NA
d_call: NA
v_call: TRBV14
cdr3_nt: TGTGCCAGCAGCCAAGAAAGGCAGGGGTCTCGTGCTTTCTTT
cdr3_aa: CASSQERQGSRAFF

j_call: TRBJ1-3
clone_size: NA
d_call: TRBD1
v_call: TRBV5-1
cdr3_nt: TGCGCCAGCAGCTCCTCACAGGGGGCGAAAAACACCATATATTTT
cdr3_aa: CASSSSQGAKNTIYF

j_call: TRBJ2-5
clone_size: NA
d_call: NA
v_call: TRBV28
cdr3_nt: TGTGCCAGCAGTTTATTTGGGGGGGCAAGAGAGACCCAGTACTTC
cdr3_aa: CASSLFGGARETQYF

j_call: TRBJ2-2
clone_size: NA
d_call: TRBD1
v_call: TRBV7-2
cdr3_nt: TGTGCCACCCGTGGGACAGTTAGCACCGGGGAGCTGTTTTTT
cdr3_aa: CATRGTVSTGELFF

j_call: TRBJ2-3
clone_size: few
d_call: NA
v_call: TRBV7-3
cdr3_nt: TGTGCCAGCAGCTTCATCGGTGATACGCAGTATTTT
cdr3_aa: CASSFIGDTQYF

j_call: TRBJ2-3
clone_size: NA
d_call: NA
v_call: TRBV5-8
cdr3_nt: TGTGCCAGCAGCCCAACGACAGATACGCAGTATTTT
cdr3_aa: CASSPTTDTQYF

j_call: TRBJ2-5
clone_size: NA
d_call: NA
v_call: TRBV5-1
cdr3_nt: TGCGCCAGCAGCTTTTGGAGGGGGCCGGCCCAAGAGACCCAGTACTTC
cdr3_aa: CASSFWRGPAQETQYF

j_call: TRBJ2-3
clone_size: NA
d_call: TRBD1
v_call: TRBV10-3
cdr3_nt: TGTGCCATCAGTGAGTCACAGGGGGGACGCACAGATACGCAGTATTTT
cdr3_aa: CAISESQGGRTDTQYF

j_call: TRBJ1-2
clone_size: NA
d_call: NA
v_call: TRBV6-2/TRBV6-3
cdr3_nt: TGTGCCAGCAGTTCTTACCGGGATCACTATGGCTACACCTTC
cdr3_aa: CASSSYRDHYGYTF

j_call: TRBJ2-1
clone_size: NA
d_call: TRBD1
v_call: TRBV11-3
cdr3_nt: TGTGCCAGCAGCTCGGGACAGCCCAATGGGGAGCAGTTCTTC
cdr3_aa: CASSSGQPNGEQFF

j_call: TRBJ2-7
clone_size: NA
d_call: TRBD2
v_call: TRBV19
cdr3_nt: TGTGCCAGTAGTCCCGGACTAGCGGGAGCGAGTGTCGAGCAGTACTTC
cdr3_aa: CASSPGLAGASVEQYF

j_call: TRBJ1-5
clone_size: NA
d_call: NA
v_call: TRBV11-2
cdr3_nt: TGTGCCAGCAGCCTATTAACAGGGCCCCAGCATTTT
cdr3_aa: CASSLLTGPQHF

j_call: TRBJ2-1
clone_size: few
d_call: NA
v_call: TRBV21-1
cdr3_nt: TGTGCCAGCAGCAAAGGGACTAGAAGGTACAATGAGCAGTTCTTC
cdr3_aa: CASSKGTRRYNEQFF

j_call: TRBJ1-4
clone_size: NA
d_call: NA
v_call: TRBV18
cdr3_nt: TGTGCCAGCTCACCCCTATATAGCGAAAAACTGTTTTTT
cdr3_aa: CASSPLYSEKLFF

j_call: TRBJ2-7
clone_size: once
d_call: TRBD1
v_call: TRBV30
cdr3_nt: TGTGCCTGGAGTAGAAAACAGACAGGGTTTATCCTTAACGAGCAGTACTTC
cdr3_aa: CAWSRKQTGFILNEQYF

j_call: TRBJ2-3
clone_size: NA
d_call: NA
v_call: TRBV2
cdr3_nt: TGTGCCAGCAGTGATGGGGGGCCCGCAGATACGCAGTATTTT
cdr3_aa: CASSDGGPADTQYF

j_call: TRBJ1-1
clone_size: NA
d_call: NA
v_call: TRBV6-5
cdr3_nt: TGTGCCAGCACCGGTCGGGGCCAAATTTACACTGAAGCTTTCTTT
cdr3_aa: CASTGRGQIYTEAFF

j_call: TRBJ1-5
clone_size: NA
d_call: NA
v_call: TRBV19
cdr3_nt: TGTGCCAGTACTCTAGCCGACAGCCGATATCAGCCCCAGCATTTT
cdr3_aa: CASTLADSRYQPQHF

j_call: TRBJ1-2
clone_size: NA
d_call: NA
v_call: TRBV6-5
cdr3_nt: TGTGCCAGCAGCGCGGGGAGGTCTAACTATGGCTACACCTTC
cdr3_aa: CASSAGRSNYGYTF

j_call: TRBJ2-3
clone_size: NA
d_call: NA
v_call: TRBV10-3
cdr3_nt: TGTGCCATCAGTGAGAGGGGCAACACTGGCACAGATACGCAGTATTTT
cdr3_aa: CAISERGNTGTDTQYF

j_call: TRBJ2-7
clone_size: NA
d_call: NA
v_call: TRBV19
cdr3_nt: TGTGCCAGTAGTCGGTCCCTGGCGGACTCCTACGAGCAGTACTTC
cdr3_aa: CASSRSLADSYEQYF

j_call: TRBJ2-1
clone_size: NA
d_call: TRBD1
v_call: TRBV13
cdr3_nt: TGTGCCAGCAGCTTAGGCCAGGTCAGGGGGACCTCCTACAATGAGCAGTTCTTC
cdr3_aa: CASSLGQVRGTSYNEQFF

j_call: TRBJ2-7
clone_size: NA
d_call: TRBD2
v_call: TRBV6-2/TRBV6-3
cdr3_nt: TGTGCCAGCAGTTACTTAAGCGGGAGGGCCGAGGGCTACGAGCAGTACTTC
cdr3_aa: CASSYLSGRAEGYEQYF

j_call: TRBJ1-5
clone_size: NA
d_call: NA
v_call: TRBV6-5
cdr3_nt: TGTGCCAGCAGCAGGGAACGGGATCAGCCCCAGCATTTT
cdr3_aa: CASSRERDQPQHF

j_call: TRBJ2-7
clone_size: NA
d_call: NA
v_call: TRBV3-1/TRBV3-2
cdr3_nt: TGTGCCAGCAGCCAATACACTTTCTACGAGCAGTACTTC
cdr3_aa: CASSQYTFYEQYF

j_call: TRBJ1-2
clone_size: NA
d_call: NA
v_call: TRBV30
cdr3_nt: TGTGCCTGGAGCTGGCAGCTTAATGGCTACACCTTC
cdr3_aa: CAWSWQLNGYTF

j_call: TRBJ2-5
clone_size: NA
d_call: NA
v_call: TRBV5-1
cdr3_nt: TGCGCCAGCAGCTTCGGTCTACTAAGGGGGGGGGCCAAAGAGACCCAGTACTTC
cdr3_aa: CASSFGLLRGGAKETQYF

j_call: TRBJ1-4
clone_size: NA
d_call: NA
v_call: TRBV18
cdr3_nt: TGTGCCAGCTCACCAGGAGTTTCAAGAGGGGAAAAACTGTTTTTT
cdr3_aa: CASSPGVSRGEKLFF

j_call: TRBJ2-2
clone_size: NA
d_call: NA
v_call: TRBV18
cdr3_nt: TGTGCCAGCTCACCTCGGACAGATAACACCGGGGAGCTGTTTTTT
cdr3_aa: CASSPRTDNTGELFF

j_call: TRBJ2-7
clone_size: NA
d_call: TRBD2
v_call: TRBV5-1
cdr3_nt: TGCGCCAGCAGCCAGGGACTATACTCCTACGAGCAGTACTTC
cdr3_aa: CASSQGLYSYEQYF

j_call: TRBJ2-1
clone_size: NA
d_call: NA
v_call: TRBV24-1
cdr3_nt: TGTGCCACCAGTGCCGCAGGGTTGACCTACAATGAGCAGTTCTTC
cdr3_aa: CATSAAGLTYNEQFF

j_call: TRBJ1-1
clone_size: few
d_call: TRBD1
v_call: TRBV28
cdr3_nt: TGTGCCAGCAGTCTCTCGACAGGGGGAGGCACTGAAGCTTTCTTT
cdr3_aa: CASSLSTGGGTEAFF

j_call: TRBJ1-1
clone_size: NA
d_call: NA
v_call: TRBV14
cdr3_nt: TGTGCCAGCAGTCAAAAGACCGGGTATTTTGCTGAAGCTTTCTTT
cdr3_aa: CASSQKTGYFAEAFF

j_call: TRBJ2-3
clone_size: NA
d_call: TRBD2
v_call: TRBV27
cdr3_nt: TGTGCCAGCAGTTTGTCTAGCGGGAGTCGACATACGCAGTATTTT
cdr3_aa: CASSLSSGSRHTQYF

j_call: TRBJ1-6
clone_size: once
d_call: NA
v_call: TRBV30
cdr3_nt: TGTGCCTGGAGTATAGGGTTCAATTCACCCCTCCACTTT
cdr3_aa: CAWSIGFNSPLHF